The next 32 T cell receptor beta chains were all read from a single sample in a study of T cell responses to AZD1222 COVID-19 vaccine. Using immunoSEQ multiplex PCR, the repertoire was profiled, and TCRdb retains in-frame clones only, with some absent. In the table there are roughly 110,000 clones, around 90% of which are singletons. This material consisted of peripheral blood, taken on day 0 of AZD1222 vaccination. These TCRs come from an adult in good health.

The rearrangement joins TRBV9 to TRBJ2-2; 8 bases fit TRBD2. V dropped 0 bases and J dropped 5; count of bases not matched to a gene: 9. Germline assignment: CDR1 SGDLS and CDR2 YYNGEE. The length of the CDR3 is 17 residues. In DNA, the CDR3 is TGTGCCAGCAGCGTAGACCCCACGGGAGGGGGGACCGGGGAGCTGTTTTTT. This gives the protein CASSVDPTGGGTGELFF. Variable domain in full (rest from reference TRBV9 and TRBJ2-2): DSGVTQTPKHLITATGQRVTLRCSPRSGDLSVYWYQQSLDQGLQFLIQYYNGEERAKGNILERFSAQQFPDLHSELNLSSLELGDSALYFCASSVDPTGGGTGELFFGEGSRLTVL.

This chain uses TRBV10-2 with TRBJ2-3; D is uncertain. Germline CDR1 reads WSHSY; CDR2 reads SAAADI. Trimming removed 0 bases at V and 1 base at J, with 5 bases between. This CDR3 region has 14 residues. CDR3 in DNA: TGCGCCAGCAGTGAGTCGACCGGCACAGATACGCAGTATTTT. It specifies CASSESTGTDTQYF.

This chain joins TRBV5-8 and TRBJ2-2; D may be TRBD1 (6 bases). V was shortened by 4 bases and J by 0 bases, with 13 bases between the two germline ends. The CDR3 is 16 amino acids. From germline, CDR1 is SGHTS and CDR2 YDEGEE. Here the CDR3 reads CASSRTRTANTGELFF. CDR3 nucleotides: TGTGCCAGCAGCCGGACACGGACAGCGAACACCGGGGAGCTGTTTTTT.

The chain employs TRBV28 and TRBJ1-4; no firm D call. CDR1 and CDR2 (germline): MDHEN, SYDVKM. Trimming removed 5 bases at V and 3 bases at J, with 7 bases between. This CDR3 has 13 residues. CDR3 coding DNA: TGTGCCAGCAGTGTTGGGTCTAATGAAAAACTGTTTTTT. Residues: CASSVGSNEKLFF. Filled out from reference TRBV28 and TRBJ1-4, the complete variable domain reads DVKVTQSSRYLVKRTGEKVFLECVQDMDHENMFWYRQDPGLGLRLIYFSYDVKMKEKGDIPEGYSVSREKKERFSLILESASTNQTSMYLCASSVGSNEKLFFGSGTQLSVL.

The V gene is TRBV6-5, the J gene TRBJ1-1; no definite D call. Germline V gene data show CDR1 as MNHEY and CDR2 as SVGAGI. CDR3 length: 11 residues. The V gene lost 6 bases and the J gene lost 5 bases, with 7 bases spanning the gap. For the CDR3, the DNA is TGTGCCAGCAGCACGAGTACTGAAGCTTTCTTT. Translation gives CASSTSTEAFF.

The count of this clone is one. The chain combines TRBV4-3 with TRBJ2-6; a weak D match, TRBD2 (7 bases). V was pared by 0 bases and J by 2 bases, with 14 bases between. Germline V gene lookup returns CDR1 LGHNA and CDR2 YSLEER. The CDR3 has 18 amino acids. The CDR3: CASSQDWGGVAGANVLTF. The CDR3, as DNA: TGCGCCAGCAGCCAAGATTGGGGGGGCGTAGCTGGGGCCAACGTCCTGACTTTC.

The chain has TRBV28 and TRBJ1-6; D remains unclear. Germline values: CDR1 MDHEN, CDR2 SYDVKM. This CDR3 contains 14 residues. Trimming left V 6 bases short and J 0 bases short, with 6 bases between. CDR3 residues: CASSLSSYNSPLHF. The CDR3 nucleotides are TGTGCCAGCAGCCTTTCCTCCTATAATTCACCCCTCCACTTT.

The CDR3 region has the DNA TGTGCCACCAGCAGAGATGGTGCTAACTATGGCTACACCTTC. The encoded protein is CATSRDGANYGYTF. V and J are TRBV15 and TRBJ1-2, with unresolved D. Germline CDR1 and CDR2: LNHNV and YYDKDF (reference sequence). The CDR3 has 14 residues. V lost 0 bases to trimming and J lost 0 bases, with 5 bases between them.

The chain recombines TRBV4-3 with TRBJ2-1; D assignment may be TRBD1 or TRBD2 (5 bases each). Trimming left V 0 bases short and J 2 bases short, with 14 bases between. The CDR3 is made up of 17 amino acids. Germline loops: CDR1 LGHNA, CDR2 YSLEER. This CDR3 reads CASSQDTYGTAYNEQFF. In DNA, the CDR3 is TGCGCCAGCAGCCAAGACACCTACGGGACGGCCTACAATGAGCAGTTCTTC.

The gene calls are TRBV19 and TRBJ2-7; D possibly corresponds to TRBD2 (6 bases). The CDR3 has 14 amino acids. The V and J ends lost 3 bases and 7 bases respectively, with 16 bases between them. Germline lookup yields CDR1 LNHDA and CDR2 SQIVND (reference sequence). The DNA for the CDR3 is TGTGCCAGTAGTATCGGGACTGTATCGGGGGAGCAGTACTTC. Translating gives CASSIGTVSGEQYF.

This clone was detected only a few times. This chain links TRBV20-1 with TRBJ2-7; 9 positions match TRBD1. The trim removed 6 bases at V and 6 bases at J, leaving 3 bases unmatched. Germline-derived CDR1 and CDR2 are DFQATT and SNEGSKA (reference sequence). The CDR3 has 11 residues. CDR3 sequence reads: CSATDRGEQYF. As DNA, the CDR3 is TGCAGTGCGACGGACAGGGGCGAGCAGTACTTC.

This chain connects TRBV6-5 to TRBJ2-7; D possibly matches TRBD1 or TRBD2 (5 bases each). V was clipped by 7 bases and J by 2 bases, with 18 bases between them. The CDR3 spans 15 residues. The germline V gene encodes CDR1 MNHEY and CDR2 SVGAGI. The CDR3: CASTPGGHPAYEQYF. The CDR3 bases are TGTGCCAGCACCCCCGGAGGACACCCAGCCTACGAGCAGTACTTC.

The chain is built from TRBV7-9 and TRBJ1-6; D not resolved. This CDR3 spans 18 amino acids. CDR1 is SEHNR and CDR2 is FQNEAQ in the germline V gene (reference sequence). Deletions cut 5 bases from V and 0 bases from J, with 17 bases between. This CDR3 is CASSPLSAPSSYNSPLHF. The CDR3 DNA sequence: TGTGCCAGCAGCCCCTTGAGCGCTCCGAGCTCCTATAATTCACCCCTCCACTTT.

CDR3 loop: CAISETPSSYEQYF. As DNA, the CDR3 is TGTGCCATCAGTGAGACACCGAGCTCCTACGAGCAGTACTTC. The chain joins TRBV10-3 to TRBJ2-7; D uncertain. The ends were cut back, 2 bases at V and 0 bases at J, with 8 bases in the middle. The germline gives CDR1 ENHRY, CDR2 SYGVKD. The CDR3 has 14 residues.

This sequence joins TRBV5-4 and TRBJ1-4; 7 bases agree with TRBD1. Germline CDR1 SGHNT, CDR2 YYREEE (reference sequence). There are 14 residues in the CDR3. Losses at the gene ends were 4 bases for V and 6 bases for J; bases not matched to a gene: 6. CDR3 sequence: CASSANRGHEKLFF. DNA of the CDR3: TGTGCCAGCAGCGCCAACAGGGGTCATGAAAAACTGTTTTTT.

As for this clone: Other DNA variants within this sample encode the same CDR3. This CDR3 reads CASSLGRGNEQFF. CDR3 in DNA: TGTGCCAGCAGTTTAGGTCGGGGCAATGAGCAGTTCTTC. This sequence joins TRBV12-3 or TRBV12-4 and TRBJ2-1; tentative D call: TRBD2 (5 bases). CDR3 size: 13 residues. V was clipped by 1 base and J by 6 bases, with 7 bases between them.

V usage is TRBV18 and J usage is TRBJ1-1; tentative D call: TRBD1 (5 bases). Germline CDR1 is KGHSH and CDR2 is LQKENI. The CDR3 spans 16 residues. The V gene lost 3 bases and the J gene lost 3 bases, with 17 bases spanning the gap. CDR3 sequence reads: CASSPLGFREDTEAFF. CDR3 coding DNA: TGTGCCAGCTCACCTCTGGGTTTCAGGGAGGACACTGAAGCTTTCTTT.

This chain joins TRBV27 and TRBJ2-5, with TRBD2 as a possible D gene (5 bases). V lost 10 bases and J lost 4, with 10 bases in between. From germline, CDR1 is MNHEY and CDR2 SMNVEV (reference sequence). This CDR3 is built from 11 residues. For the CDR3, the DNA is TGTGCCACTGGAGGTCGAGAGACCCAGTACTTC. Its translation is CATGGRETQYF.

The chain links TRBV9 to TRBJ1-1, with a tentative D call TRBD1 (6 bases). The CDR3 totals 15 residues. V shed 0 bases and J shed 1 base, with 10 bases lying between them. Per germline, CDR1 SGDLS and CDR2 YYNGEE. CDR3 region: CASSVVGGANTEAFF. The CDR3 DNA reads as TGTGCCAGCAGCGTAGTAGGGGGGGCGAACACTGAAGCTTTCTTT.

This chain links TRBV7-2 with TRBJ2-1; TRBD2 might be the D (6 bases). This CDR3 spans 16 amino acids. Germline loops: CDR1 SGHTA, CDR2 FQGNSA. V was cut by 3 bases and J by 6 bases, with 18 bases left in between. In nucleotides, the CDR3 is TGTGCCAGCAGCTTCGGGAGTCTTAGATTGGGCAATGAGCAGTTCTTC. It translates to CASSFGSLRLGNEQFF. The variable domain in full, completed from reference TRBV7-2 and TRBJ2-1, reads GAGVSQSPSNKVTEKGKDVELRCDPISGHTALYWYRQSLGQGLEFLIYFQGNSAPDKSGLPSDRFSAERTGGSVSTLTIQRTQQEDSAVYLCASSFGSLRLGNEQFFGPGTRLTVL.

V usage is TRBV5-4 and J usage is TRBJ2-5; 7 bases fit TRBD1. This CDR3 contains 13 residues. V lost 2 bases, J lost 4 bases, and 2 bases stayed unmatched. The germline V gene encodes CDR1 SGHNT and CDR2 YYREEE (reference sequence). DNA for the CDR3: TGTGCCAGCAGCTTACAGGGGCGAGAGACCCAGTACTTC. Translation: CASSLQGRETQYF.

This clone was recorded once. The genes are TRBV19 and TRBJ2-5; maybe TRBD2 (5 bases). Trimming removed 10 bases from V and 5 bases from J, with 20 bases in between. Germline V gene sequence: CDR1 LNHDA, CDR2 SQIVND (reference sequence). The CDR3 length is 14 residues. The CDR3 DNA is TGTGCCACCCACCCCGGGCACCCGGGGGAGACCCAGTACTTC. As protein: CATHPGHPGETQYF.

The V gene is TRBV6-5, the J gene TRBJ1-3, with 9 bases fitting TRBD1. J gave up 1 base and V 6 bases, and 4 bases lay outside the gene matches. Germline V gene data show CDR1 as MNHEY and CDR2 as SVGAGI. This CDR3 contains 15 residues. CDR3 in amino acids: CASRPDRGSGNTIYF. The DNA for the CDR3 is TGTGCCAGCAGGCCCGACAGGGGGTCTGGAAACACCATATATTTT.

The CDR3 reads CASSLGADRPLHF. In DNA form, the CDR3 reads TGTGCCAGCAGCTTGGGAGCCGACAGACCCCTCCACTTT. This sequence joins TRBV7-8 and TRBJ1-6, with D tentatively TRBD1 (5 bases). CDR3 length: 13 residues. Germline V gene lookup returns CDR1 SGHVS and CDR2 FQNEAQ. Trimming took off 3 bases at V and 12 bases at J, with 12 bases between the two ends.

The rearrangement uses TRBV19 and TRBJ1-5; maybe TRBD1 (5 bases). Per the germline V gene, CDR1 is LNHDA and CDR2 is SQIVND (reference sequence). The CDR3 has 15 residues. Trimming stripped 6 bases from V and 7 bases from J, with 19 bases between. The CDR3 sequence is CASSWDPDTRQPQHF. The CDR3 DNA reads as TGTGCCAGTAGCTGGGACCCCGACACCAGGCAGCCCCAGCATTTT.

The V and J genes are TRBV19 and TRBJ1-1, with D perhaps TRBD1 (5 bases). The germline CDR1 and CDR2 sequences are LNHDA and SQIVND (reference sequence). V was clipped by 8 bases and J by 3 bases, with 16 bases between them. This CDR3 spans 14 amino acids. The CDR3 region has the DNA TGTGCCAGTCGCGCCGGGGCGGAGGACACTGAAGCTTTCTTT. Protein product: CASRAGAEDTEAFF.

Only one count was recorded for this clone. This chain joins TRBV18 and TRBJ1-2, with 7 positions matching TRBD1. The CDR3 runs 16 residues. CDR1 KGHSH and CDR2 LQKENI come from the germline V gene. V lost 2 bases, J lost 3 bases, and 9 bases stayed unmatched. In DNA form, the CDR3 reads TGTGCCAGCTCACCAGAGGCAGGGGGTCTGGACTATGGCTACACCTTC. Translated, it gives CASSPEAGGLDYGYTF.

A word on this clone: Additional DNA sequences in this sample encode the identical CDR3. This chain uses TRBV18 with TRBJ2-7; D gene uncertain. V was cut by 2 bases and J by 0 bases, with 2 bases left in between. Germline lookup yields CDR1 KGHSH and CDR2 LQKENI. The CDR3 consists of 12 residues. In DNA form, the CDR3 reads TGTGCCAGCTCACCAACCTCCTACGAGCAGTACTTC. This gives the protein CASSPTSYEQYF.

This chain joins TRBV6-2 or TRBV6-3 and TRBJ2-7; D gene uncertain. The CDR3 spans 14 residues. V was shortened by 5 bases and J by 2 bases, with 13 bases between the two germline ends. In germline, CDR1 is MNHEY, CDR2 SVGEGT. CDR3 residues: CASSRVQQTYEQYF. CDR3 sequence (DNA): TGTGCCAGCAGTAGGGTTCAGCAAACCTACGAGCAGTACTTC.

This clone was recorded once. The genes are TRBV24-1 and TRBJ2-2; D is ambiguous. The germline CDR1 and CDR2 sequences are KGHDR and SFDVKD. The ends were cut back, 7 bases at V and 0 bases at J, with 11 bases in the middle. The CDR3 loop spans 15 amino acids. The CDR3 region is CATSETLPNTGELFF. CDR3 nucleotide sequence: TGTGCCACCAGCGAGACCCTTCCGAACACCGGGGAGCTGTTTTTT.

The rearrangement joins TRBV5-1 to TRBJ1-6, with TRBD1 as a possible D gene (5 bases). The germline CDR1 and CDR2 sequences are SGHRS and YFSETQ. The length of the CDR3 is 16 residues. V shed 1 base and J shed 7 bases, with 15 bases lying between them. The CDR3 here is CASSLTIGGRNSPLHF. The CDR3 region has the DNA TGCGCCAGCAGCTTGACTATCGGGGGTCGGAATTCACCCCTCCACTTT.

The chain recombines TRBV6-2 or TRBV6-3 with TRBJ2-7; D is perhaps TRBD1 or TRBD2 (5 bases each). CDR3 size: 15 residues. Germline V CDR1 and CDR2: MNHEY, SVGEGT. Trimming removed 2 bases at V and 5 bases at J, with 16 bases between. The CDR3 loop reads CASSYRGRIPHEQYF. In DNA form, the CDR3 reads TGTGCCAGCAGTTACCGGGGCAGGATCCCCCACGAGCAGTACTTC.